The 27 T cell receptor beta chains listed next were all sequenced from one sample in a study of T-cell reconstitution after alpha-beta-depleted transplantation in children (dated by TCRdb to the mid-2010s). To prepare the library, PCR was applied. Sequencing was performed on an Illumina HiSeq 2500. TCR libraries were prepared with molecular barcoding, using unique molecular identifiers to normalize TCRbeta repertoire quantification. Clones were called with MiXCR by TCRdb after fastp trimmed the public reads at Q25, and only in-frame beta chains were retained. Every entry covers one CDR3 protein and lists the most common genes and DNA from its rows. This sample holds hundreds of thousands of distinct CDR3 sequences; approximately 20% were observed only once. The top ten constitute roughly 3.3% of the sample. This sample comprised PBMCs from the stem cell graft donor, obtained from the stem cell graft. The receptors here all came from a human donor who donated a stem cell graft to a child with acute lymphoblastic leukemia.

The chain carries TRBV4-2 and TRBJ2-2, with 9 bases aligning to TRBD2. V shed 10 bases, J shed 5 bases, and the junction held 14 bases outside the gene matches. This CDR3 is built from 16 residues. The V gene's germline CDR1 is LGHNA and CDR2 YNFKEQ. CDR3 DNA sequence: TGTGCCACGTCCGCCCGGGCTAGCGGGATAACCGGGGAGCTGTTTTTT. It encodes CATSARASGITGELFF.

This clonotype was seen only a few times. The J gene is TRBJ2-7, the V gene TRBV5-1; tentative D call: TRBD2 (6 bases). The CDR3 totals 14 residues. V was shortened by 1 base and J by 3 bases, with 11 bases between the two germline ends. The germline V gene has CDR1 SGHRS and CDR2 YFSETQ. CDR3 coding DNA: TGCGCCAGCAGCTTGTACGGACTAAACTACGAGCAGTACTTC. Translated, it gives CASSLYGLNYEQYF.

The gene calls are TRBV12-3 or TRBV12-4 and TRBJ1-2; D is uncertain. The CDR3 spans 11 residues. Trimming shortened V by 5 bases and J by 6 bases, and 7 bases separated the two germline ends. The CDR3 loop reads CASSPGHGYTF. CDR3 DNA: TGTGCCAGCAGTCCCGGTCATGGCTACACCTTC.

A few counts support this clonotype. The chain is built from TRBV20-1 and TRBJ1-5; D unresolved. The CDR3 sequence is 13 residues long. V shed 1 base and J shed 3 bases, with 7 bases lying between them. Germline assignment: CDR1 DFQATT and CDR2 SNEGSKA (reference sequence). CDR3 region: CSARAGVNQPQHF. The CDR3 DNA is TGCAGTGCTAGAGCCGGGGTCAATCAGCCCCAGCATTTT.

This clonotype was recorded at least ten times. The rearrangement joins TRBV29-1 to TRBJ2-4; no clear D gene. The CDR3 contains 14 residues. Germline CDR1 and CDR2: SQVTM and ANQGSEA. The V gene lost 4 bases and the J gene lost 0 bases, with 10 bases spanning the gap. The CDR3 spells CSVVWAVAKNIQYF. The CDR3 coding sequence is TGCAGCGTTGTATGGGCTGTAGCCAAAAACATTCAGTACTTC.

The chain is built from TRBV12-3 or TRBV12-4 and TRBJ2-5; D call uncertain. The CDR3 sequence is 13 residues long. Trimming cost V 6 bases and J 5 bases, with 13 bases left between them. CDR3 sequence: CASRPSFSETQYF. CDR3 nucleotides: TGTGCCAGCAGACCCTCCTTCTCGGAGACCCAGTACTTC.

This clonotype was seen only a few times. This rearrangement joins TRBV5-1 to TRBJ2-3, with a possible D match to TRBD2 (5 bases). V dropped 4 bases and J dropped 0 bases, with 15 bases sitting between them. This CDR3 is built from 16 residues. Germline CDR1 reads SGHRS; CDR2 reads YFSETQ. CDR3 residues: CASSLPRSGSTDTQYF. The CDR3 DNA reads TGCGCCAGCAGCCTCCCGAGGAGCGGAAGCACAGATACGCAGTATTTT.

The CDR3 is CASSQDLRSTDTQYF. The CDR3, as DNA: TGTGCCAGCAGCCAAGACCTGCGAAGCACAGATACGCAGTATTTT. The rearrangement uses TRBV3-1 and TRBJ2-3; D unresolved. This CDR3 has 15 residues. The V gene's germline CDR1 is LGHDT and CDR2 YNNKEL (reference sequence). Deletions cut 0 bases from V and 0 bases from J, with 7 bases between.

The chain recombines TRBV7-9 with TRBJ1-1; D is ambiguous. V dropped 1 base and J dropped 10 bases, with 13 bases sitting between them. The germline V gene encodes CDR1 SEHNR and CDR2 FQNEAQ (reference sequence). This CDR3 region has 13 residues. CDR3 DNA: TGTGCCAGCAGCTTAGTGGGGAGCGTGGGAGCTTTCTTT. This translates into CASSLVGSVGAFF.

The chain uses TRBV6-1 and TRBJ2-2, with 9 bases that match TRBD1. Trimming took 7 bases from V and 5 from J; bases not matched to a gene: 8. CDR1 is MNHNS, CDR2 SASEGT, per germline. The CDR3 has 15 amino acids. The CDR3 loop is CASTKGDRETGELFF. The CDR3 DNA sequence: TGTGCCAGCACCAAGGGGGACAGGGAAACCGGGGAGCTGTTTTTT.

The rearrangement links TRBV20-1 to TRBJ2-7; 7 bases match TRBD1. The V and J ends lost 6 bases and 2 bases, in that order; junction bases with no gene match: 13. Germline CDR1 DFQATT, CDR2 SNEGSKA (reference sequence). This CDR3 spans 15 amino acids. DNA for the CDR3: TGCAGTGCGACGGGTGCCGGGACAGCGACCTACGAGCAGTACTTC. It codes for CSATGAGTATYEQYF.

The chain is built from TRBV29-1 and TRBJ1-1; D unclear. CDR1 is SQVTM, CDR2 ANQGSEA, per germline. Trimming left V 4 bases short and J 4 bases short, with 13 bases between. The CDR3 loop spans 13 amino acids. CDR3 region: CSVGLSGATEAFF. The CDR3 DNA follows: TGCAGCGTTGGGTTAAGTGGTGCCACTGAAGCTTTCTTT. The entire variable domain, with the rest obtained from reference TRBV29-1 and TRBJ1-1, is as follows: SAVISQKPSRDICQRGTSLTIQCQVDSQVTMMFWYRQQPGQSLTLIATANQGSEATYESGFVIDKFPISRPNLTFSTLTVSNMSPEDSSIYLCSVGLSGATEAFFGQGTRLTVV.

The gene calls are TRBV7-9 and TRBJ2-5; TRBD2 agrees at 14 bases. The CDR3 covers 17 residues. Germline V gives CDR1 SEHNR, CDR2 FQNEAQ (reference sequence). The trim removed 4 bases at V and 1 base at J, leaving 5 bases unmatched. In nucleotides, the CDR3 is TGTGCCAGCAGCTCAAGGACTAGCGGGAGGTCCCAAGAGACCCAGTACTTC. Protein: CASSSRTSGRSQETQYF.

The J gene is TRBJ2-7, the V gene TRBV9; 9 bases are a match to TRBD2. CDR3 length: 16 amino acids. After removal of 5 bases from V and 2 bases from J, the junction contained 11 bases not matched to a gene. Per germline, CDR1 SGDLS and CDR2 YYNGEE. The CDR3, as DNA: TGTGCCAGCAGTAGTGGTCCGGGACTAGCCGCCTACGAGCAGTACTTC. Its translation: CASSSGPGLAAYEQYF.

This chain joins TRBV5-1 and TRBJ2-1, with 11 nucleotides matching TRBD2. This CDR3 contains 16 residues. Trimming took 4 bases from V and 2 from J; bases not matched to a gene: 5. From germline, CDR1 is SGHRS and CDR2 YFSETQ. In DNA, the CDR3 is TGCGCCAGCAGCCTACCACTAGCGGGGGCCTACAATGAGCAGTTCTTC. Translated: CASSLPLAGAYNEQFF.

The chain has TRBV30 and TRBJ2-3; perhaps TRBD2 as D (5 bases). Trimming took 5 bases from V and 4 from J, leaving 13 bases between them. CDR3 size: 13 residues. Germline-derived CDR1 and CDR2 are GTSNPN and SVGIG (reference sequence). Written as DNA, the CDR3 is TGTGCCTGGGGCATAGGAGGAGCAGATACGCAGTATTTT. Translated: CAWGIGGADTQYF.

V is TRBV4-1 and J is TRBJ2-1, with 9 bases aligning to TRBD2. V lost 1 base to trimming and J lost 3 bases; unmatched junction nucleotides: 7. The CDR3 loop spans 17 amino acids. Germline CDR1 reads MGHRA; CDR2 reads YSYEKL. Here the CDR3 reads CASSQGRGTSLYNEQFF. CDR3 sequence (DNA): TGCGCCAGCAGCCAAGGGAGAGGGACTAGCCTCTACAATGAGCAGTTCTTC.

The V call is TRBV27, the J call TRBJ1-2; D call uncertain. The CDR3 has 14 amino acids. With 0 bases removed from V and 8 bases from J, the gap between germline ends came to 13 bases. Germline CDR1 reads MNHEY; CDR2 reads SMNVEV (reference sequence). In DNA form, the CDR3 reads TGTGCCAGCAGTTTATCGGTCGGTGCGACGGGCTACACCTTC. It encodes CASSLSVGATGYTF.

In its sample, this clonotype was seen a few times. The chain carries TRBV12-3 or TRBV12-4 and TRBJ2-7; D is possibly TRBD2 (6 bases). V lost 2 bases and J lost 5, with 10 bases in between. The CDR3 runs 13 residues. CDR3: CASSLSGGNEQYF. CDR3 coding DNA: TGTGCCAGCAGTTTAAGTGGGGGGAACGAGCAGTACTTC.

This clonotype was detected only a few times. This chain links TRBV7-8 with TRBJ2-7; the D gene is possibly TRBD1 (6 bases). The V end lost 5 bases, the J end lost 3 bases, and 14 bases lay between the germline ends. Germline V gene sequence: CDR1 SGHVS, CDR2 FQNEAQ. This CDR3 is built from 14 residues. In DNA, the CDR3 is TGTGCCAGCAGCGCTTACAGGGAGATCTACGAGCAGTACTTC. This encodes CASSAYREIYEQYF.

This clonotype was found a few times. The V call is TRBV29-1, the J call TRBJ2-3; D may match TRBD1 or TRBD2 (5 bases each). This CDR3 contains 13 residues. V was shortened by 4 bases and J by 8 bases, with 16 bases between the two germline ends. CDR1 and CDR2 from the germline V gene are SQVTM and ANQGSEA. The CDR3, as DNA: TGCAGCGTTGTATCCAGGGCGGGCGGTACGCAGTATTTT. Protein sequence: CSVVSRAGGTQYF.

V gene TRBV7-8 combines with J gene TRBJ2-1; 7 nucleotides line up with TRBD2. The CDR3 consists of 15 residues. Unmatched junction bases numbered 8, after V lost 2 bases and J lost 7 bases. CDR1 SGHVS and CDR2 FQNEAQ come from the germline V gene. CDR3 in amino acids: CASSLRASGDNEQFF. In DNA, the CDR3 is TGTGCCAGCAGCTTAAGGGCTAGCGGCGATAATGAGCAGTTCTTC.

A few counts support this clonotype. V is TRBV2 and J is TRBJ2-3; 11 nucleotides align to TRBD2. CDR1 and CDR2 from the germline V gene are SNHLY and FYNNEI. With 7 bases clipped from V and 4 bases from J, the junction kept 10 bases outside the gene matches. This CDR3 has 16 residues. For the CDR3, the DNA is TGTGCCAGCACGGCCACTAGCGGGAGTTCGTCAGATACGCAGTATTTT. This gives the protein CASTATSGSSSDTQYF.

The genes are TRBV20-1 and TRBJ2-1; 13 positions match TRBD2. With V trimmed by 0 bases and J by 3 bases, 8 bases remained unmatched. The CDR3 spans 18 residues. CDR1 is DFQATT and CDR2 is SNEGSKA in the germline V gene (reference sequence). The CDR3 nucleotides are TGCAGTGCTAGAGATTTTTCGGGACTAGCGGGAAACTACAATGAGCAGTTCTTC. Translating it yields CSARDFSGLAGNYNEQFF.

This clonotype has more than one count but fewer than ten. The V call is TRBV18, the J call TRBJ2-1; no firm D call. The V end was cut by 0 bases, the J end by 1 base, with 10 bases between. Per the germline V gene, CDR1 is KGHSH and CDR2 is LQKENI. This CDR3 spans 16 amino acids. CDR3 DNA sequence: TGTGCCAGCTCACCACCGGTGAGTCAGTCCTACAATGAGCAGTTCTTC. It yields the protein CASSPPVSQSYNEQFF. The variable domain in full, with the rest retrieved from reference TRBV18 and TRBJ2-1, is NAGVMQNPRHLVRRRGQEARLRCSPMKGHSHVYWYRQLPEEGLKFMVYLQKENIIDESGMPKERFSAEFPKEGPSILRIQQVVRGDSAAYFCASSPPVSQSYNEQFFGPGTRLTVL.

The genes are TRBV5-1 and TRBJ1-2; no definite D call. Trimming took off 1 base at V and 5 bases at J, with 21 bases between the two ends. There are 17 residues in the CDR3. CDR1 SGHRS and CDR2 YFSETQ come from the germline V gene. DNA for the CDR3: TGCGCCAGCAGCTTGTCAATCTCTCGGGGTTCTTGGTATGGCTACACCTTC. Translation gives CASSLSISRGSWYGYTF. The full variable domain, rest sourced from reference TRBV5-1 and TRBJ1-2, is KAGVTQTPRYLIKTRGQQVTLSCSPISGHRSVSWYQQTPGQGLQFLFEYFSETQRNKGNFPGRFSGRQFSNSRSEMNVSTLELGDSALYLCASSLSISRGSWYGYTFGSGTRLTVV.

The genes are TRBV5-5 and TRBJ2-2, with D unresolved. V was clipped by 0 bases and J by 6 bases, with 9 bases between them. Germline loops: CDR1 SGHKS, CDR2 YYEKEE (reference sequence). The CDR3 consists of 14 residues. The CDR3 sequence: CASSLVPRSGELFF. The CDR3 region has the DNA TGTGCCAGCAGCTTGGTACCTAGATCCGGGGAGCTGTTTTTT.